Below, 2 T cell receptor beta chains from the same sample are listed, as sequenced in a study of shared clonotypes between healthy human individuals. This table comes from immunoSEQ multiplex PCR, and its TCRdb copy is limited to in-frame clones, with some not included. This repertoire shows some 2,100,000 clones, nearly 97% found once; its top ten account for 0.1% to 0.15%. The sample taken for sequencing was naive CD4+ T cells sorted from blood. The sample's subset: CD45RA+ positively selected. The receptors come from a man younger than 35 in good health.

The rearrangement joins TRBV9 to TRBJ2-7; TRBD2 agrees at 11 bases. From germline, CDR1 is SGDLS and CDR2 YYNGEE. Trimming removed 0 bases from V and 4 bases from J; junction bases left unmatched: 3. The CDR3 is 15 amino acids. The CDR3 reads CASSVGTSGWYEQYF. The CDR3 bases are TGTGCCAGCAGCGTAGGGACTAGCGGGTGGTACGAGCAGTACTTC.

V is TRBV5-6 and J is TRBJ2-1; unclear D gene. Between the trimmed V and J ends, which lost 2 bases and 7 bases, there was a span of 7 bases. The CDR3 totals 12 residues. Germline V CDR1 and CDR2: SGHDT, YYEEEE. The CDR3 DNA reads TGTGCCAGCAGCTTTATTGGGAATGAGCAGTTCTTC. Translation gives CASSFIGNEQFF.